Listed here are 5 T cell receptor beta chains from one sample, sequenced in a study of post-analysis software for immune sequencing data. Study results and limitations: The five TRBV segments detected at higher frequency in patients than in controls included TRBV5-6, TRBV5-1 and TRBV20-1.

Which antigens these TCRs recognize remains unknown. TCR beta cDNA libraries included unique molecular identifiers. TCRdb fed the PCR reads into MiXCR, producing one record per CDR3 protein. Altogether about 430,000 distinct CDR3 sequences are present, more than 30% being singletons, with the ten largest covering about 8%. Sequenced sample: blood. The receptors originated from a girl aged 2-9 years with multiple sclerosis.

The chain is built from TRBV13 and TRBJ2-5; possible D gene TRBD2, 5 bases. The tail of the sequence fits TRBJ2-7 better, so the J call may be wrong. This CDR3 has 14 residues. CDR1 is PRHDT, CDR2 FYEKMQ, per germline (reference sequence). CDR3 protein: CASSGPRGYFEQYF. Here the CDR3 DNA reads TGTGCCAGCAGCGGACCCCGGGGTTACTTCGAGCAGTACTTC.

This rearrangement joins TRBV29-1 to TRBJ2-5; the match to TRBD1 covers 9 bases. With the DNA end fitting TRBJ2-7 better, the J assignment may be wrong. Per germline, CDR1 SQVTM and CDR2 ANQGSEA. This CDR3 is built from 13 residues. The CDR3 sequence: CSVGGQGESEQYF. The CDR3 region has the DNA TGCAGCGTTGGGGGACAGGGCGAGAGCGAGCAGTACTTC.

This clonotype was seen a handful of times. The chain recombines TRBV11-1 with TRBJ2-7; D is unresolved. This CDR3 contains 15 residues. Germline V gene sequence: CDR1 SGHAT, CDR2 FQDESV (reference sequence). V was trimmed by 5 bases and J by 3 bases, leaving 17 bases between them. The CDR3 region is CASSVVRNYGYEQYF. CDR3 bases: TGTGCCAGCAGCGTGGTCCGCAACTACGGCTACGAGCAGTACTTC.

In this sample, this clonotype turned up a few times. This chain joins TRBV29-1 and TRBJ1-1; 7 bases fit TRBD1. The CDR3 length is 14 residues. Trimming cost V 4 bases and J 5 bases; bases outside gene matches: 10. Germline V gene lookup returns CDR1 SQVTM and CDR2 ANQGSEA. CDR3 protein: CSVVVRQGVTEAFF. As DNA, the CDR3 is TGCAGCGTTGTCGTACGGCAGGGGGTTACTGAAGCTTTCTTT.

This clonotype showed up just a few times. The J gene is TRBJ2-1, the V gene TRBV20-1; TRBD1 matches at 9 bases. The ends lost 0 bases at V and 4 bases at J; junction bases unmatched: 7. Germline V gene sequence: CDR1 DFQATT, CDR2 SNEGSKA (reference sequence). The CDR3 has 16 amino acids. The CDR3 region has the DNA TGCAGTGCTAGAGATACTAGGACAGGGGTTTACAATGAGCAGTTCTTC. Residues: CSARDTRTGVYNEQFF.